This T cell receptor beta chain was documented in a study of lymphopenia after photon versus proton radiotherapy. In germline, CDR1 is SGHRS, CDR2 YFSETQ. The CDR3 is 15 residues long. V was trimmed by 4 bases and J by 6 bases, leaving 18 bases between them. Findings and caveats of the study: After lymphocyte nadir, photon-treated repertoires showed oligoclonal expansion, especially CD8+ Temra. Only patients who died were analyzed for survival; proton advantage is unproven. Photon-treated patients lost naive T cells and TCR diversity; proton-treated stayed stable. In patients who died, overall survival fell as post-nadir TCR diversity dropped more.

Regarding this clone: Its antigen is unknown.

The table came from immunoSEQ multiplex PCR; TCRdb's copy has only in-frame clones and leaves some out. The repertoire has 150,000 to 200,000 clones, around 85% of them found once; the top ten carry about 4.3%. The clonotype originates from a man between 45 and 60 years old with gastric cancer. The source material was peripheral blood, sampled from a patient treated with photon-based radiotherapy. The rearrangement uses TRBV5-1 and TRBJ2-3; D may be TRBD1 (7 bases). CDR3 nucleotides: TGCGCCAGCAGCCCGGAGGGGGCTAGTTGGGATACGCAGTATTTT. Translated, it gives CASSPEGASWDTQYF.